One sample yielded the 5 T cell receptor beta chains listed below, sequenced in a study of OX40 agonist ivuxolimab in advanced cancers. Libraries came from the immunoSEQ multiplex PCR assay. The clones in this table, taken by TCRdb from immuneACCESS, are in-frame only. Not every clone is retained; where verified, under half of the shortfall comes from an unresolved V gene, and the cause of the rest is unknown. The sample table contains about 67,000 clones; only one count was recorded for 91% of them. Together, the top ten hold about 13% of the sample. The sample consisted of CD4+ or CD8+ T cells sorted from blood, taken in a trial of the OX40 agonist ivuxolimab. Receptors originate from an adult with an advanced solid tumor such as melanoma, head and neck, liver or kidney cancer.

This sequence joins TRBV7-9 and TRBJ1-2; possible D gene TRBD1, 5 bases. There are 16 residues in the CDR3. In germline, CDR1 is SEHNR, CDR2 FQNEAQ (reference sequence). V was clipped by 5 bases and J by 3 bases, with 19 bases between them. In DNA form, the CDR3 reads TGTGCCAGCAGCCCCGCGACAGCCCACTTCGACTATGGCTACACCTTC. Translated, it gives CASSPATAHFDYGYTF.

The chain has TRBV11-3 and TRBJ2-7; the D gene is possibly TRBD1 (6 bases). Trimming removed 0 bases at V and 5 bases at J, with 11 bases between. Germline CDR1 and CDR2: SGHNT and YENEEA. The CDR3 loop spans 14 amino acids. The CDR3 loop reads CASSLDLTGHEQYF. The CDR3 DNA sequence: TGTGCCAGCAGCTTAGATTTAACAGGGCACGAGCAGTACTTC.

This clone was observed a few times. This sequence joins TRBV28 and TRBJ2-7; D unresolved. The V gene lost 5 bases and the J gene lost 0 bases, with 11 bases spanning the gap. Germline CDR1 MDHEN, CDR2 SYDVKM. This CDR3 is built from 14 residues. CDR3: CASSNFTSSYEQYF. The CDR3 region has the DNA TGTGCCAGCAGTAACTTCACGAGCTCCTACGAGCAGTACTTC. Full variable domain (rest looked up from reference TRBV28 and TRBJ2-7): DVKVTQSSRYLVKRTGEKVFLECVQDMDHENMFWYRQDPGLGLRLIYFSYDVKMKEKGDIPEGYSVSREKKERFSLILESASTNQTSMYLCASSNFTSSYEQYFGPGTRLTVT.

The chain employs TRBV10-3 and TRBJ2-7; D not certain. This CDR3 region has 13 residues. Deletions cut 0 bases from V and 3 bases from J, with 6 bases between. Germline V CDR1 and CDR2: ENHRY, SYGVKD. Written as DNA, the CDR3 is TGTGCCATCAGTGAGTCCGGCGGCTACGAGCAGTACTTC. Translated: CAISESGGYEQYF.

This sequence joins TRBV5-1 and TRBJ2-1, with 11 bases fitting TRBD2. The CDR3 loop spans 16 amino acids. V lost 4 bases to trimming and J lost 4 bases; unmatched junction nucleotides: 7. CDR1 SGHRS and CDR2 YFSETQ come from the germline V gene. CDR3 amino acids: CASSRVAGGLYNEQFF. As DNA, the CDR3 is TGCGCCAGCAGCCGGGTAGCGGGAGGGCTATACAATGAGCAGTTCTTC.